The 19 T cell receptor beta chains listed next were all sequenced from one sample in a study of human T cells and chemical hapten exposure (dated by TCRdb to about 2021). Library prep was done by RACE. Sequencing took place on a NextSeq 500. Using fastp at Q25 and MiXCR, TCRdb reprocessed the public reads and kept productive beta chains. Rows are combined by CDR3 protein, so each entry shows the most common genes and DNA. The sample table lists approximately 80,000 distinct CDR3 sequences, roughly a tenth of them with a count of one. The top ten constitute roughly 4% of the sample. The time point label of this sample denotes: patch test 1, 2 weeks after DPC sensitization. The treatment or condition label, read with the paper, signifies: therapeutic diphenylcyclopropenone sensitization with weekly scalp DPC. Here the sequenced sample was whole blood, taken in connection with sensitization to the hapten diphenylcyclopropenone (DPC). The receptors stem from a woman aged 45-60 years with alopecia areata. Some clones in this sample may be carry-over from other donors' samples.

This clonotype was counted ten times or more. The V and J genes are TRBV18 and TRBJ1-2, with TRBD1 matching 10 bases. The CDR3 runs 13 residues. The J segment lost 8 bases and the V segment lost 3 bases, leaving 3 bases of the junction unmatched. Germline V lookup: CDR1 KGHSH, CDR2 LQKENI. The CDR3 region has the DNA TGTGCCAGCTCACCGGGACAGGGGTTCGGCTACACCTTC. This translates into CASSPGQGFGYTF.

V gene TRBV7-2 combines with J gene TRBJ2-1, with TRBD2 as a possible D gene (6 bases). The germline V gene encodes CDR1 SGHTA and CDR2 FQGNSA. The CDR3 sequence is 15 residues long. Trimming took off 2 bases at V and 4 bases at J, with 12 bases between the two ends. The CDR3 nucleotides are TGTGCCAGCAGCTTAATTAGCGGACCGTACAATGAGCAGTTCTTC. Amino acid sequence: CASSLISGPYNEQFF.

This chain links TRBV3-1 with TRBJ2-1; unclear D gene. CDR3 length: 16 residues. V was shortened by 6 bases and J by 6 bases, with 21 bases between the two germline ends. Germline assignment: CDR1 LGHDT and CDR2 YNNKEL (reference sequence). The CDR3 reads CASSQTRVLRRNEQFF. CDR3 nucleotide sequence: TGTGCCAGCAGTCAAACACGGGTCCTTAGGCGCAATGAGCAGTTCTTC.

This clonotype was detected ten times or more. The rearrangement uses TRBV12-3 or TRBV12-4 and TRBJ2-6; D not certain. This CDR3 is 13 amino acids long. The V gene lost 3 bases and the J gene lost 4 bases, with 4 bases spanning the gap. Here the CDR3 reads CASSLEGANVLTF. The CDR3 DNA sequence: TGTGCCAGCAGTTTGGAAGGGGCCAACGTCCTGACTTTC.

This clonotype was seen at least ten times. The chain recombines TRBV28 with TRBJ2-2; D unclear. Germline V lookup: CDR1 MDHEN, CDR2 SYDVKM. The V and J ends lost 8 bases and 5 bases respectively, with 6 bases between them. The CDR3 extends over 11 amino acids. CDR3 nucleotides: TGTGCCAGCGGCCGGACCGGGGAGCTGTTTTTT. It yields the protein CASGRTGELFF.

This clonotype was counted a few times. V is TRBV20-1 and J is TRBJ2-2, with 10 positions matching TRBD2. V was pared by 2 bases and J by 0 bases, with 3 bases of the junction left unmatched. The CDR3 spans 16 residues. Germline CDR1 is DFQATT and CDR2 is SNEGSKA (reference sequence). The CDR3 DNA is TGCAGTGCTAGAAGAGCGGGAGGGACGAACACCGGGGAGCTGTTTTTT. Its translation is CSARRAGGTNTGELFF.

The sample holds a few counts of this clonotype. V gene TRBV3-1 combines with J gene TRBJ2-3; D remains unclear. CDR1 is LGHDT, CDR2 YNNKEL, per germline (reference sequence). The CDR3 contains 14 residues. The V end was cut by 4 bases, the J end by 5 bases, with 13 bases between. This CDR3 is CASSRRTAGDTQYF. DNA for the CDR3: TGTGCCAGCAGCCGTCGGACGGCCGGAGATACGCAGTATTTT.

There are a few counts of this clonotype. The chain links TRBV6-6 to TRBJ1-6, with D perhaps matching TRBD1 (5 bases). Germline V gene lookup returns CDR1 MNHNY and CDR2 SVGAGI (reference sequence). The CDR3 is 13 residues long. V was trimmed by 0 bases and J by 10 bases, leaving 7 bases between them. The CDR3 is CASSYSGVSPLHF. The CDR3 DNA reads as TGTGCCAGCAGTTACTCGGGGGTATCACCCCTCCACTTT.

The genes are TRBV2 and TRBJ2-1; a weak D match, TRBD2 (6 bases). This CDR3 has 10 amino acids. Trimming cost V 3 bases and J 15 bases, with 9 bases left between them. CDR1 and CDR2 (germline): SNHLY, FYNNEI. The CDR3: CASSDVGGFF. Here the CDR3 DNA reads TGTGCCAGCAGTGATGTGGGAGGGTTCTTC.

The chain uses TRBV6-6 and TRBJ1-4; D is perhaps TRBD1 (6 bases). This CDR3 is built from 13 residues. Trimming stripped 7 bases from V and 8 bases from J, with 14 bases between. The germline V gene encodes CDR1 MNHNY and CDR2 SVGAGI (reference sequence). CDR3 loop: CASNFDRIEKLFF. The CDR3 bases are TGTGCCAGCAATTTTGACAGGATCGAAAAACTGTTTTTT.

This clonotype was seen a handful of times. J is TRBJ1-1 and V is TRBV2; possibly TRBD1 for D (6 bases). Germline V gene data show CDR1 as SNHLY and CDR2 as FYNNEI. V was pared by 7 bases and J by 10 bases, with 25 bases between. CDR3 length: 15 amino acids. The CDR3 DNA follows: TGTGCCAGCACCCATATAAGGGGGGACCCTGGTTCAGCTTTCTTT. It translates to CASTHIRGDPGSAFF.

The chain couples TRBV12-3 or TRBV12-4 to TRBJ1-1; no firm D call. V lost 6 bases, J lost 7 bases, and 12 bases lay in between. The CDR3 contains 12 residues. The CDR3 here is CASSPDGIEAFF. In DNA, the CDR3 is TGTGCCAGCAGCCCCGACGGGATTGAAGCTTTCTTT.

This clonotype was observed at least ten times. The gene calls are TRBV12-3 or TRBV12-4 and TRBJ1-5; no firm D call. The CDR3 length is 14 residues. Between the trimmed V and J ends, which lost 4 bases and 1 base, there was a span of 8 bases. CDR3 sequence reads: CASSSGRSNQPQHF. DNA of the CDR3: TGTGCCAGCAGTTCCGGGCGGAGCAATCAGCCCCAGCATTTT.

This chain joins TRBV9 and TRBJ1-6, with 9 bases that match TRBD1. The CDR3 sequence is 16 residues long. Trimming took 4 bases from V and 7 from J; bases not matched to a gene: 9. Germline-derived CDR1 and CDR2 are SGDLS and YYNGEE. This CDR3 reads CASSSPRGTGNSPLHF. The CDR3, as DNA: TGTGCCAGCAGCTCCCCTCGGGGGACAGGGAATTCACCCCTCCACTTT.

The V gene is TRBV11-2, the J gene TRBJ2-2; perhaps TRBD2 as D (7 bases). The ends were cut back, 5 bases at V and 4 bases at J, with 14 bases in the middle. This CDR3 has 15 amino acids. Germline loops: CDR1 SGHAT, CDR2 FQNNGV. This CDR3 is CASSRGGGATGELFF. The DNA for the CDR3 is TGTGCCAGCAGCCGAGGGGGAGGGGCCACCGGGGAGCTGTTTTTT. Using reference TRBV11-2 and TRBJ2-2 for the parts outside the CDR3, the full variable domain is EAGVAQSPRYKIIEKRQSVAFWCNPISGHATLYWYQQILGQGPKLLIQFQNNGVVDDSQLPKDRFSAERLKGVDSTLKIQPAKLEDSAVYLCASSRGGGATGELFFGEGSRLTVL.

This clonotype was detected only a few times. The J gene is TRBJ2-1, the V gene TRBV19, with D perhaps TRBD2 (6 bases). V was clipped by 6 bases and J by 4 bases, with 13 bases between them. The CDR3 length is 14 residues. Germline assignment: CDR1 LNHDA and CDR2 SQIVND (reference sequence). DNA for the CDR3: TGTGCCAGTAGCACTTCGGGAGTATACAATGAGCAGTTCTTC. It is translated as CASSTSGVYNEQFF.

V usage is TRBV10-3 and J usage is TRBJ2-1, with a tentative D call TRBD2 (5 bases). This CDR3 contains 13 residues. The germline V gene has CDR1 ENHRY and CDR2 SYGVKD. Between the trimmed V and J ends, which lost 3 bases and 9 bases, there was a span of 12 bases. The CDR3 DNA reads TGTGCCATCAGTGACGGACTGGTGGGTGAGCAGTTCTTC. It yields the protein CAISDGLVGEQFF.

This clonotype came up a few times. V is TRBV20-1 and J is TRBJ2-2; 10 bases line up with TRBD1. The CDR3 length is 15 residues. The V gene's germline CDR1 is DFQATT and CDR2 SNEGSKA (reference sequence). V shed 4 bases and J 4 bases; nucleotides not matched to a gene: 6. The CDR3 DNA sequence: TGCAGTGCTAAACCGGGACAGGGGATCACCGGGGAGCTGTTTTTT. Amino acid sequence: CSAKPGQGITGELFF.

The table lists this clonotype with a few counts. The chain joins TRBV12-5 to TRBJ2-1; 8 nucleotides align to TRBD2. The CDR3 covers 15 residues. Germline CDR1 and CDR2: LGHNT and FRNRAP. Trimming cost V 7 bases and J 0 bases; bases outside gene matches: 5. CDR3 loop: CASAPGTSSYNEQFF. The CDR3 DNA reads as TGTGCTAGTGCCCCAGGGACTAGCTCCTACAATGAGCAGTTCTTC.